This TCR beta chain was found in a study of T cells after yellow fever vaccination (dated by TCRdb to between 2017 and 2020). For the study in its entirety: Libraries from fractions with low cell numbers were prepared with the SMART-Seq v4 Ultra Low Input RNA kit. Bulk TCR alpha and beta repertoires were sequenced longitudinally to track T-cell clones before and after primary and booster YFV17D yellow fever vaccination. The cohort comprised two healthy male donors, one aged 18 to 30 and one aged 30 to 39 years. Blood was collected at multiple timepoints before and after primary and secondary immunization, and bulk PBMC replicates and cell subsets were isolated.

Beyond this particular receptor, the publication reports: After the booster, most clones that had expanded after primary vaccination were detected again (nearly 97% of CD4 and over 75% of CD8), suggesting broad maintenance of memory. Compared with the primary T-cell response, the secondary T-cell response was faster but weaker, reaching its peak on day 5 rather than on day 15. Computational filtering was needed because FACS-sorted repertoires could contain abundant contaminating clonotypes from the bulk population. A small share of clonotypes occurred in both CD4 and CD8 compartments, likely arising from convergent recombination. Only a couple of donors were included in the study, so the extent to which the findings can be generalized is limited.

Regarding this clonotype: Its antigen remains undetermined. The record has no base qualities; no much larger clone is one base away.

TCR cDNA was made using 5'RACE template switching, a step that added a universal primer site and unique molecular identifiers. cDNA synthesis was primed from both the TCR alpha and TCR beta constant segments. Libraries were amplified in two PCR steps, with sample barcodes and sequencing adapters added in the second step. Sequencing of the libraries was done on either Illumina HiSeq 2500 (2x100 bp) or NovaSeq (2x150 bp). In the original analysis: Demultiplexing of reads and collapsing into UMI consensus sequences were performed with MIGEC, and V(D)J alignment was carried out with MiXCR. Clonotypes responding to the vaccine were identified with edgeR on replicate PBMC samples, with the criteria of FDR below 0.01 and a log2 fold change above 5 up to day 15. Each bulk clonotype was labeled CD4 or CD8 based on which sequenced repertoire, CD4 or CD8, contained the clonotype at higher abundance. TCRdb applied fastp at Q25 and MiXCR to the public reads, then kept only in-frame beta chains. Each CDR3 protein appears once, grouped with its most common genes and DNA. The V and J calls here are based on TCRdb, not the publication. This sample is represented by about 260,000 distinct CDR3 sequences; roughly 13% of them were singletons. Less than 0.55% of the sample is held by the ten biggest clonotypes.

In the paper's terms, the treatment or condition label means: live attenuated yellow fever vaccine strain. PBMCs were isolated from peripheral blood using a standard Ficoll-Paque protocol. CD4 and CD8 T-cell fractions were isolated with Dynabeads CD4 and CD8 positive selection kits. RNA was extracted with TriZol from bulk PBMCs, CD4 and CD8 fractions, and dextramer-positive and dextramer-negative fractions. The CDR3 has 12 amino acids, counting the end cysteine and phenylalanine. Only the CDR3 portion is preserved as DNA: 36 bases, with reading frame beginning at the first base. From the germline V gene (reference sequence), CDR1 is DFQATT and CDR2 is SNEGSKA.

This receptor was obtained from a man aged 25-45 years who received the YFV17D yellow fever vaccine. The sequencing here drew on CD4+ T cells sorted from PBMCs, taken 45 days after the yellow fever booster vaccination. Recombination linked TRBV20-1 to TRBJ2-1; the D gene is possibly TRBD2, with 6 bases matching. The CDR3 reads CTPGVASNEQFF. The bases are TGCACGCCGGGAGTGGCGAGCAATGAGCAGTTCTTC.